This TCR beta chain derives from a study of monozygotic twins with inflammatory bowel disease. In germline, CDR1 is MNHEY, CDR2 SMNVEV (reference sequence). CDR3 length equals 12 residues. General observations from the study: The data did not back a single strong IBD-associated clonotype or signal. Twin concordance left repertoire similarity unchanged, with limited power a possible explanation for this lack of difference. Researchers report that IBD patients shared fewer clonotypes with others than healthy twins, especially amid disease activity.

UMIs that had a 6-nucleotide sample barcode were put in using template switching. No DNA is given; TCRdb re-called the 5' RACE reads and lists each CDR3 protein once. The sample totals approximately 400,000 distinct CDR3 sequences; its top ten clones hold around 2.5%. About this clonotype itself: The antigen remains undetermined.

The sequence was obtained from a human donor with ulcerative colitis or Crohn's disease, or a healthy co-twin of an affected twin (not recorded which). Specimen: blood. The chain joins TRBV27 to TRBJ2-2. The CDR3 is CASSPNTGELFF.